This T cell receptor (beta chain) was identified in a study of blood T cell repertoires in COVID-19. The overall study: Samples representing acute and convalescent COVID-19 were sourced from the United States, Italy and Spain. In each case, the material was cDNA or gDNA derived from T cells, B-cell-depleted T cells, or PBMCs.

This CDR3 comprises 17 residues. Germline V gene sequence: CDR1 SGHTA, CDR2 FQGNSA. The V segment lost 6 bases and the J segment 6 bases; nucleotides outside the gene matches: 19. Source study methods: Amplified reference gene primers provided the basis for estimating nucleated cell counts. Data came from immunoSEQ multiplex PCR; TCRdb stores just in-frame clones and leaves some out. V and J calls and clone size come straight from that table; D and trimming were deduced from the DNA. The sample yields 260,000 or so clones, around 83% seen once. Sequences were obtained from peripheral blood. This receptor was identified in an elderly man with acute or convalescent COVID-19. The J gene is TRBJ2-7, the V gene TRBV7-2, with TRBD2 identical over 8 bases. The CDR3, as DNA: TGTGCCAGCAGAGCTTCCACCCCAGCGGGAGCCGTCTTCGAGCAGTACTTC. It encodes CASRASTPAGAVFEQYF.